The 5 T cell receptor beta chains reported below all come from one sample, sequenced in a study of regulatory T cells in long-lasting Graves disease. Time point of the sample: persistent/refractory GD, antithyroid drugs over 5 years with positive TRAb. After RNA was extracted from PBMCs, the TCR library was made from it. Library construction for TCR beta used iRepertoire HTBI primers and Arm-PCR of CDR3 regions. TCRdb fed the multiplex PCR reads into MiXCR, producing one record per CDR3 protein. The sample holds some 370,000 distinct CDR3 sequences, under 25% seen once. The sequences come from peripheral blood mononuclear cells (PBMCs), collected when the disease was refractory, from a patient treated with antithyroid drugs. The receptor source for this set is a female donor with Graves disease.

The chain is built from TRBV25-1 and TRBJ1-2; possibly TRBD1 for D (5 bases). This CDR3 is built from 14 residues. The ends were cut back, 1 base at V and 5 bases at J, with 11 bases in the middle. The V gene's germline CDR1 is MGHDK and CDR2 SYGVNS. The chain's CDR3 is CASSEWGISYGYTF. The CDR3 coding sequence is TGTGCCAGCAGTGAATGGGGGATCTCGTATGGCTACACCTTC.

This clonotype has a handful of counts. This chain uses TRBV29-1 with TRBJ2-3, with D unresolved. The CDR3 has 12 residues. CDR1 is SQVTM, CDR2 ANQGSEA, per germline. V gave up 7 bases and J gave up 0 bases, with 8 bases separating them. The CDR3 nucleotides are TGCAGCGCCGACCGCAGCACAGATACGCAGTATTTT. This translates into CSADRSTDTQYF.

The rearrangement links TRBV7-2 to TRBJ1-5, with 7 nucleotides matching TRBD1. The CDR3 covers 15 residues. Per the germline V gene, CDR1 is SGHTA and CDR2 is FQGNSA. Trimming at V came to 3 bases and at J to 6 bases, leaving 8 bases not matched to a gene. CDR3 region: CASSLGRGLGQPQHF. In nucleotides, the CDR3 is TGTGCCAGCAGCTTGGGCAGGGGGTTGGGTCAGCCCCAGCATTTT.

This clonotype was seen a handful of times. The chain combines TRBV4-1 with TRBJ2-5; TRBD2 aligns across 7 bases. The better agreement between TRBJ2-1 and the DNA end casts doubt on the J call. CDR1 and CDR2 from the germline V gene are MGHRA and YSYEKL. The CDR3 runs to 13 residues. CDR3 nucleotide sequence: TGCGCCAGCAGCCAAGAGGGAGGGATTGAGCAGTTCTTC. Translation gives CASSQEGGIEQFF.

This clonotype showed up many times. V usage is TRBV11-2 and J usage is TRBJ2-5; 12 bases line up with TRBD2. Germline CDR1 and CDR2: SGHAT and FQNNGV. The trim removed 5 bases at V and 4 bases at J, leaving 5 bases unmatched. This CDR3 contains 15 residues. The CDR3, as DNA: TGTGCCAGCAGCCCAGAGACTAGCGGGAGAGAGACCCAGTACTTC. This gives the protein CASSPETSGRETQYF. Complete variable domain (other parts from reference TRBV11-2 and TRBJ2-5): EAGVAQSPRYKIIEKRQSVAFWCNPISGHATLYWYQQILGQGPKLLIQFQNNGVVDDSQLPKDRFSAERLKGVDSTLKIQPAKLEDSAVYLCASSPETSGRETQYFGPGTRLLVL.